What follows is one T cell receptor beta chain and its context. The CDR3 has 13 residues. Per the germline V gene, CDR1 is SGHAT and CDR2 is FQNNGV. V was trimmed by 7 bases and J by 1 base, leaving 11 bases between them. The data originate from a study of T-cell reconstitution after alpha-beta-depleted transplantation in children. The authors prepared the TCRbeta library with unique molecular identifiers. One entry per CDR3 protein, called by TCRdb with MiXCR from the PCR reads. The sample has hundreds of thousands of distinct CDR3 sequences, about an eighth seen once. This TCR derives from a girl aged 2-10 years with congenital amegakaryocytic thrombocytopenia, due to receive a stem cell transplant. This chain uses TRBV11-2 with TRBJ2-7; D is possibly TRBD1 or TRBD2 (5 bases each). The sequencing here drew on PBMCs, taken before TCRalphabeta/CD19-depleted stem cell transplant. The CDR3 reads CASTLGPSYEQYF. The CDR3 coding sequence is TGTGCCAGCACCCTGGGACCATCCTACGAGCAGTACTTC.